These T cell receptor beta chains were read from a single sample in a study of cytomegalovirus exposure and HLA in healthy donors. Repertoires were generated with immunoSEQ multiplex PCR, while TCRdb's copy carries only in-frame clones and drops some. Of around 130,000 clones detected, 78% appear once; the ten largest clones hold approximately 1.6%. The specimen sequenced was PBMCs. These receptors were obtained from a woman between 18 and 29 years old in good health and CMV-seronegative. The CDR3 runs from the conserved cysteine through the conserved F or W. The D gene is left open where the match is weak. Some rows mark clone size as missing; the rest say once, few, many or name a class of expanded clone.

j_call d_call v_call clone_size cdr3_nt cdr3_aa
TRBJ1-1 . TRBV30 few TGTGCCTGGAGTGTAAGCCTGGACACTGAAGCTTTCTTT CAWSVSLDTEAFF
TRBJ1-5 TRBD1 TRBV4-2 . TGTGCCAGCAGCCAAGATGGGCAGGGGGTTCGTCAGCCCCAGCATTTT CASSQDGQGVRQPQHF
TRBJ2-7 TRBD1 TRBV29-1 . TGCAGCGTTCCGGGACAGGGTCCCTACGAGCAGTACTTC CSVPGQGPYEQYF
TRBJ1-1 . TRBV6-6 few TGTGCCAGCAGTGGGTCGGGAGGTGGGAACACTGAAGCTTTCTTT CASSGSGGGNTEAFF
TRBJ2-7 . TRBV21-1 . TGTGCCAGCAGCACGGCGGACAGGGAAGACTACGAGCAGTACTTC CASSTADREDYEQYF
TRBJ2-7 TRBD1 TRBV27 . TGTGCCAGCAGTCGATCGACAGGGGGAACGGCCGAGCAGTACTTC CASSRSTGGTAEQYF
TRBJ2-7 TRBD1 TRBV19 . TGTGCCAGTTGTCCCGGGACAGGGGGCGAGCAGTACTTC CASCPGTGGEQYF
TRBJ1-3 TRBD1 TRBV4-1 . TGCGCCAGCAGCCAAGGGGGACAGCCGTCTGGAAACACCATATATTTT CASSQGGQPSGNTIYF
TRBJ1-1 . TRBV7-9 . TGTGCCAGCAGCTTAGAACGGGAGGTCACTGAAGCTTTCTTT CASSLEREVTEAFF
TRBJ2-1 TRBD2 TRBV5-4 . TGTGCCAGCAGCCCCGGACTAGCGTTTCACGATGAGCAGTTCTTC CASSPGLAFHDEQFF
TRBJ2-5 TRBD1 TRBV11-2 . TGTGCCAGCAGCTTTCGACAGGGTTTCGAGACCCAGTACTTC CASSFRQGFETQYF
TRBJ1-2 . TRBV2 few TGTGCCAGCAGCAGAGAACCGCGGGTTAACTATGGCTACACCTTC CASSREPRVNYGYTF
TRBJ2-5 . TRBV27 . TGTGCCAGCAGTTTCGACAGAAACCAAGAGACCCAGTACTTC CASSFDRNQETQYF
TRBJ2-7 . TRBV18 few TGTGCCAGCTCCTCCGGGACTGGAAGCTCCTACGAGCAGTACTTC CASSSGTGSSYEQYF
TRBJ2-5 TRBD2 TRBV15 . TGTGCCACCAGCTCTCGCGGGGGAGGGGAGACCCAGTACTTC CATSSRGGGETQYF
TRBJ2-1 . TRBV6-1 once TGTGCCAGCAGTGTCCCGGGGTACAATGAGCAGTTCTTC CASSVPGYNEQFF
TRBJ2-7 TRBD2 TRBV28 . TGTGCCAGCAGATGGACTAGCGGGAGACACGAGCAGTACTTC CASRWTSGRHEQYF
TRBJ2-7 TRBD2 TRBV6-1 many TGTGCCAGCAGTGCCCCTCCGGGACTAGGGTACGAGCAGTACTTC CASSAPPGLGYEQYF
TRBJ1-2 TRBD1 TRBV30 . TGTGCCTGGAGAACAGGGGTCGCTAACTATGGCTACACCTTC CAWRTGVANYGYTF
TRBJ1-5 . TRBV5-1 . TGCGCCAGCAGCTTGGAACAGGAGGGTCAGCCCCAGCATTTT CASSLEQEGQPQHF
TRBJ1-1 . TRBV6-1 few TGTGCCAGCACCCCAGGGCCGGTTAACACTGAAGCTTTCTTT CASTPGPVNTEAFF
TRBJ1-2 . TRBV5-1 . TGCGCCAGCAGCCAAGGGGTCTTCTATGGCTACACCTTC CASSQGVFYGYTF